The rows below give T cell receptor beta chains drawn from one sample of a study of T cells in narcolepsy. Assay: immunoSEQ multiplex PCR; the TCRdb copy retains only in-frame clones and omits some. This table has tens of thousands of clones, approximately 84% appearing once. Sequenced sample: memory (CD45RA-) CD4+ T cells from blood. The receptor set was obtained from a human donor in good health. Both conserved end residues are part of each CDR3. The order of the fields is V gene, CDR3 protein.

TRBV9 | CASSGLTGGQTSYEQYF
TRBV12-5 | CASGLPHTNRILYEQYF
TRBV19 | CASSMQGRQPQHF
TRBV28 | CASRYDGNYGYTF
TRBV5-1 | CASSSGGGGEKLFF
TRBV10-3 | CAISPMSGSSGANVLTF
TRBV7-2 | CASSSRGSSYNEQFF
TRBV2 | CASRGGSTDTQYF
TRBV7-2 | CASRPGPSGEQYF
TRBV15 | CATSRKRQDGNTIYF
TRBV10-3 | CAISGLPGVSNYGYTF
TRBV6-6 | CASSPPGNTEAFF
TRBV7-2 | CASSPFSANTGELFF
TRBV5-5 | CASSFSGEGYTF
TRBV15 | CATSRGQFQETQYF
TRBV2 | CASTVNGPQHF
TRBV23-1 | CASITGRQGYTF
TRBV12-5 | CASGLPLRDRAYTF
TRBV7-9 | CASSLTGNTEAFF
TRBV2 | CASSEKGDWRDEQFF
TRBV6-5 | CASSYGTPYEQYF
TRBV9 | CASSVGQGSWDEQYF
TRBV7-9 | CASSFYRGFTDTQYF
TRBV5-5 | CASSLAGTGGYEQYF
TRBV6-6 | CASSFSGVGTNEKLFF
TRBV7-2 | CASSLRIRYEAFF
TRBV7-2 | CASSLKGTGELFF
TRBV30 | CAWTSRTGNSPLHF
TRBV9 | CASSVEGGINEQFF
TRBV18 | CASSQGGGTNTGELFF
TRBV11-2 | CASSLAHQLYGYTF
TRBV28 | CASSTTVVYGYTF
TRBV6-1 | CASTLFGTGAYEQYF